This T cell receptor beta chain emerged from a study of cytomegalovirus exposure and HLA in healthy donors. Study outcomes and limitations: According to a subsequent analysis, TCR clusters identified in the first cohort showed a tendency to co-occur across the 120 validation repertoires. The majority of TCR sequences were rare, yet some public TCRs appeared in many donors. Testing in vitro showed a few CMV-associated chains specific for CMV antigens. The classifier reportedly diagnosed cytomegalovirus status with high specificity and sensitivity.

A note on this clone: Antigen specificity is unknown.

Assay used: immunoSEQ multiplex PCR; TCRdb lists only in-frame clones, some missing. The table has 100,000 to 120,000 clones, around 95% seen once. Per germline, CDR1 LNHDA and CDR2 SQIVND (reference sequence). This CDR3 is 17 amino acids long. V lost 2 bases and J lost 3; bases outside the gene matches: 4. The TCR comes from a woman under 30 in good health and CMV-seronegative. This rearrangement joins TRBV19 to TRBJ1-4; TRBD1 matches 12 bases. The material sequenced was PBMCs. CDR3 residues: CASSIWDRGLANEKLFF. In DNA form, the CDR3 reads TGTGCCAGTAGTATATGGGACAGGGGGCTTGCTAATGAAAAACTGTTTTTT.